This entry lists 3 T cell receptor beta chains sequenced from one sample in a study of blood T cell repertoires in COVID-19. Profiling relied on immunoSEQ multiplex PCR, and the TCRdb table lists in-frame clones only, not all of them. The sample carries hundreds of thousands of clones, 75% to 90% recorded once. What was sequenced was PBMCs or T cells enriched from blood (not recorded which). The receptor source for this set is a young man who had recovered from COVID-19.

The chain employs TRBV6-8 and TRBJ2-3; 8 nucleotides match TRBD2. This CDR3 contains 17 residues. In germline, CDR1 is MNHGY, CDR2 SAAAGT. V was clipped by 0 bases and J by 5 bases; unmatched bases: 10. The CDR3 is CASSYSSPGTRRDTQYF. CDR3 nucleotides: TGTGCCAGCAGTTACTCCTCCCCGGGGACTAGACGAGATACGCAGTATTTT.

CDR3 in amino acids: CASSLRASGSYEQYF. CDR3 nucleotide sequence: TGTGCCAGCAGCTTACGGGCTAGCGGTTCCTACGAGCAGTACTTC. This chain joins TRBV7-8 and TRBJ2-7; TRBD2 aligns across 7 bases. Germline lookup yields CDR1 SGHVS and CDR2 FQNEAQ. Unmatched junction bases numbered 5, after V lost 2 bases and J lost 1 base. The CDR3 covers 15 residues.

This clone has just one count. CDR3 sequence (DNA): TGTGCCAGCAGCTTCCTTAGGACAGGGGATATAGGTGAAAAACTGTTTTTT. This gives the protein CASSFLRTGDIGEKLFF. The chain links TRBV5-6 to TRBJ1-4; 9 positions agree with TRBD1. Trimming at V came to 2 bases and at J to 7 bases, leaving 12 bases not matched to a gene. The CDR3 has 17 residues. Germline V CDR1 and CDR2: SGHDT, YYEEEE.